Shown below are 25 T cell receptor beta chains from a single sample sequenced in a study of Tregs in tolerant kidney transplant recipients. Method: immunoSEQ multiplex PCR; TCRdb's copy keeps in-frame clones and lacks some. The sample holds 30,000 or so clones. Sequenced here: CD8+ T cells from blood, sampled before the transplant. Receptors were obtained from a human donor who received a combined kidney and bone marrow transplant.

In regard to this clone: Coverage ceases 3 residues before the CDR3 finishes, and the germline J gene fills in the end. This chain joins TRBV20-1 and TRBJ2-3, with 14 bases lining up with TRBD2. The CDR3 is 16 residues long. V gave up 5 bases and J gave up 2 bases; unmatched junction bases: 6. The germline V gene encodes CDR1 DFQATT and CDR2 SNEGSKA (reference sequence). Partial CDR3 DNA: TGCAGTGCTGGCAGACTAGCGGGAGGGCACACAGATACG. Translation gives CSAGRLAGGHTDT. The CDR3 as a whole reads CSAGRLAGGHTDTQYF.

The sequenced CDR3 bases are TGCAGTGCTCGCGTCCCCCCACGACAGGGCCCTCCCTCCTACGAG. Translating it yields CSARVPPRQGPPSYE. The complete CDR3 sequence is CSARVPPRQGPPSYEQYF. This chain uses TRBV20-1 with TRBJ2-7, with 7 positions matching TRBD1. The read falls 3 residues short of the CDR3 end, and the missing part is taken from the germline J gene. The CDR3 length is 18 residues. V shed 5 bases, J shed 0 bases, and the junction held 19 bases outside the gene matches. Per the germline V gene, CDR1 is DFQATT and CDR2 is SNEGSKA (reference sequence).

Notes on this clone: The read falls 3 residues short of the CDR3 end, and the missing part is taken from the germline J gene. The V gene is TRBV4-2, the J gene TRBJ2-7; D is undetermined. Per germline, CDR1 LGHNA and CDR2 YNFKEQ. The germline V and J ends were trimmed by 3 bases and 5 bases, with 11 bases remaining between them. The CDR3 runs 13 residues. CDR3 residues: CASSQGVGHEQYF. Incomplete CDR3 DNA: TGTGCCAGCAGCCAGGGTGTTGGGCACGAG.

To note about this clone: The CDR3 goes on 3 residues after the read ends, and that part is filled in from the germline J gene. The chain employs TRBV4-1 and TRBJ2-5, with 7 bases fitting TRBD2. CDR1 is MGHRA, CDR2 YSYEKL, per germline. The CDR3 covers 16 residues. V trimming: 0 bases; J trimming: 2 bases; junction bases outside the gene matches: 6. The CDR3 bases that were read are TGCGCCAGCAGCCAAGATCTGGCTAGCGGACAAGAGACC. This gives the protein CASSQDLASGQET. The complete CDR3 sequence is CASSQDLASGQETQYF.

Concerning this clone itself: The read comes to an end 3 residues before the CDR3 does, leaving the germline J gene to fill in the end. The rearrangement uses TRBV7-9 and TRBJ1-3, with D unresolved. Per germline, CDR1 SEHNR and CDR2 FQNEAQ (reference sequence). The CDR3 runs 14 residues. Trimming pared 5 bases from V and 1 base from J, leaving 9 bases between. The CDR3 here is CASSNGGSGNTIYF. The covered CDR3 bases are TGTGCCAGCAGCAACGGAGGGTCTGGAAACACC. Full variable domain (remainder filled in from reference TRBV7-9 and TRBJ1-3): DTGVSQNPRHKITKRGQNVTFRCDPISEHNRLYWYRQTLGQGPEFLTYFQNEAQLEKSRLLSDRFSAERPKGSFSTLEIQRTEQGDSAMYLCASSNGGSGNTIYFGEGSWLTVV.

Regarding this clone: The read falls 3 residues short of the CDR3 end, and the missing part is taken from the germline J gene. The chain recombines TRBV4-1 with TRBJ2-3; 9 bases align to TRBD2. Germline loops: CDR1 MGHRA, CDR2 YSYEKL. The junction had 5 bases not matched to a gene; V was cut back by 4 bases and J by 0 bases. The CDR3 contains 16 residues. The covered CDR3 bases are TGCGCCAGCAGCCCCCGACTAGCGGTTAGCACAGATACG. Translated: CASSPRLAVSTDT. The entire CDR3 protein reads CASSPRLAVSTDTQYF.

CDR3 residues: CASSKQGRKNIQYF. CDR3 DNA (partial): TGTGCCAGCAGCAAACAGGGAAGGAAAAACATT. The rearrangement joins TRBV11-2 to TRBJ2-4, with a tentative D call TRBD1 (6 bases). The CDR3 is cut off 3 residues early in the read; its end comes from the germline J gene. From germline, CDR1 is SGHAT and CDR2 FQNNGV. This CDR3 has 14 amino acids. V was cut by 5 bases and J by 4 bases, with 12 bases left in between.

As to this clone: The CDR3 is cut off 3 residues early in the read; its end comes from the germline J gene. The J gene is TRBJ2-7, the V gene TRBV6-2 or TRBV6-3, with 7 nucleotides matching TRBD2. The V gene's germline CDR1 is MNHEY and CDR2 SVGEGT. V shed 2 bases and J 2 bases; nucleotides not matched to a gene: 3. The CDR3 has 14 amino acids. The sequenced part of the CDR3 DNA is TGTGCCAGCAGTTACGGACTAGACCCCTACGAG. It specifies CASSYGLDPYE. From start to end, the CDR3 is CASSYGLDPYEQYF.

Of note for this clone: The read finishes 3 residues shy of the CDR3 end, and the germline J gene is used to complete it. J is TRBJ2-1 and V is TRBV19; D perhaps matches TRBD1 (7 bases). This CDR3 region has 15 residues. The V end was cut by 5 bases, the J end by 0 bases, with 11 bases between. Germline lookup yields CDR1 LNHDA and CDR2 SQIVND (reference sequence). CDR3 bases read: TGTGCCAGTAGTGCGGGACAGAGCTCCTACAATGAG. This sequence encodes CASSAGQSSYNE. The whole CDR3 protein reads CASSAGQSSYNEQFF.

The CDR3 loop is CASRASGDYNEQFF. CDR3 bases read: TGTGCCAGCAGAGCTAGCGGGGACTACAATGAG. The rearrangement links TRBV14 to TRBJ2-1; TRBD2 aligns across 9 bases. Read coverage stops 3 residues before the CDR3 terminus; the germline J gene supplies the remainder. The CDR3 is 14 amino acids. The trim removed 6 bases at V and 3 bases at J, leaving 3 bases unmatched. Germline V gene data show CDR1 as SGHDN and CDR2 as FVKESK.

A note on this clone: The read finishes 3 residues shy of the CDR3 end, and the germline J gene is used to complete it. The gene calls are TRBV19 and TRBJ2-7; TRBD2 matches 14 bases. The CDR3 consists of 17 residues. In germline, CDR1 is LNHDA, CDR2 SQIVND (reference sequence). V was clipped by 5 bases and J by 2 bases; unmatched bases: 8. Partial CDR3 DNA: TGTGCCAGTAGTTCCTGGACTAGCGGGAGGTCGGCCTACGAG. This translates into CASSSWTSGRSAYE. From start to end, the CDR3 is CASSSWTSGRSAYEQYF.

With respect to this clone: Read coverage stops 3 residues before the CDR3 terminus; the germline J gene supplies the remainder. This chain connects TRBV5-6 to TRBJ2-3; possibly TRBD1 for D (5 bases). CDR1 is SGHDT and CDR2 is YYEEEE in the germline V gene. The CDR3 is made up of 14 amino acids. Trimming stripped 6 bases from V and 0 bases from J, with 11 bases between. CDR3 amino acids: CASTLAGSTDTQYF. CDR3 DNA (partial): TGTGCCAGCACCCTCGCAGGGAGCACAGATACG. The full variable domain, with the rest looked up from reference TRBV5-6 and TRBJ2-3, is DAGVTQSPTHLIKTRGQQVTLRCSPKSGHDTVSWYQQALGQGPQFIFQYYEEEERQRGNFPDRFSGHQFPNYSSELNVNALLLGDSALYLCASTLAGSTDTQYFGPGTRLTVL.

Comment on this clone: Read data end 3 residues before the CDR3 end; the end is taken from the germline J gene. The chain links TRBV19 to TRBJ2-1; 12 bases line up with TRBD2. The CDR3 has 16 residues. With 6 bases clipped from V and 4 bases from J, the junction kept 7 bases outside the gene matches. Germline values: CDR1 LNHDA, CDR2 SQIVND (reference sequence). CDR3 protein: CASRAASGRAYNEQFF. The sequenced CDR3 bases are TGTGCCAGTAGAGCCGCTAGCGGGAGGGCATACAATGAG.

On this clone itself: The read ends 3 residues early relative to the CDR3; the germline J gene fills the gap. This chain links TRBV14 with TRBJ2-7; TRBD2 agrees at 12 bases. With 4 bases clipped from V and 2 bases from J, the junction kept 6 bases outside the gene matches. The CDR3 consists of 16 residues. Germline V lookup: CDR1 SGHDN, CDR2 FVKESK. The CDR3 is CASSPLWTSGTYEQYF. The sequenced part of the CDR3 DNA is TGTGCCAGCAGCCCTCTCTGGACTAGCGGGACCTACGAG.

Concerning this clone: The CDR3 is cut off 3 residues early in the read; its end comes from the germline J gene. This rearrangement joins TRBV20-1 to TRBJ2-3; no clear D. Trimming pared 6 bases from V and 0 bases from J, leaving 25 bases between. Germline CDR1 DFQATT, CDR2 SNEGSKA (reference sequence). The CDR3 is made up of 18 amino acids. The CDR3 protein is CSAKEFRGQTISTDTQYF. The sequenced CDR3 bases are TGCAGTGCGAAGGAATTCCGTGGGCAGACCATTAGCACAGATACG.

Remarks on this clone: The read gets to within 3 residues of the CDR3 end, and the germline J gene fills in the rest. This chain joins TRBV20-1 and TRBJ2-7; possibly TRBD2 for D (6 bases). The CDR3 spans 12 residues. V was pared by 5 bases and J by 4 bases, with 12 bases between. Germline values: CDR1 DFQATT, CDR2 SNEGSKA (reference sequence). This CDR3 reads CSARFGGYEQYF. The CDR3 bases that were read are TGCAGTGCTCGGTTCGGGGGTTACGAG.

The CDR3 is CASSFGGGAWTQYF. The CDR3 bases that were read are TGTGCCAGCAGCTTTGGAGGGGGGGCATGGACC. The rearrangement links TRBV5-6 to TRBJ2-5; a weak D match, TRBD2 (7 bases). The read finishes 3 residues shy of the CDR3 end, and the germline J gene is used to complete it. Trimming stripped 2 bases from V and 7 bases from J, with 15 bases between. The CDR3 is 14 residues long. Germline V gives CDR1 SGHDT, CDR2 YYEEEE.

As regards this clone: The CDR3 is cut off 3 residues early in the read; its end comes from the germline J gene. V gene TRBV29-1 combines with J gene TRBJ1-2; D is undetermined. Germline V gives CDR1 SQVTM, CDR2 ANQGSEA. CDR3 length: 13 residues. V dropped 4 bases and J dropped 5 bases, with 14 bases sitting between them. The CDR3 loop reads CSVVPGSLYGYTF. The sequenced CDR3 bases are TGCAGCGTTGTACCCGGGTCCCTTTATGGC.

This chain's CDR3 is CASSLGQGGNQPQHF. CDR3 DNA (partial): TGTGCCAGTAGTTTGGGACAGGGCGGCAATCAGCCC. J is TRBJ1-5 and V is TRBV19; TRBD1 matches at 9 bases. The read terminates 3 residues before the CDR3 end, so the remaining end is supplied by the germline J gene. The CDR3 runs to 15 residues. Trimming removed 5 bases from V and 2 bases from J; junction bases left unmatched: 4. The V gene's germline CDR1 is LNHDA and CDR2 SQIVND (reference sequence).

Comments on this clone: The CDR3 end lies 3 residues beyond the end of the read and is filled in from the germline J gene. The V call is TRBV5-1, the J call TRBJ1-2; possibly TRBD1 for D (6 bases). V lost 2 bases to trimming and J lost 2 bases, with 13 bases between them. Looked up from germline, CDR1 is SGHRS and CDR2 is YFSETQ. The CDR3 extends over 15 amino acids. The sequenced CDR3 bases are TGCGCCAGCAGCTTCGACAGGATTTTAAACTATGGC. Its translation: CASSFDRILNYG. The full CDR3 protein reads CASSFDRILNYGYTF.

The CDR3 loop is CSGSSGVQETQYF. Incomplete CDR3 DNA: TGCAGCGGGTCTAGCGGGGTACAAGAGACC. This chain uses TRBV29-1 with TRBJ2-5; 9 bases are shared with TRBD2. From the germline J gene comes the end of the CDR3, since the read stops 3 residues before it. CDR1 is SQVTM, CDR2 ANQGSEA, per germline. Trimming at V came to 7 bases and at J to 2 bases, leaving 5 bases not matched to a gene. The CDR3 loop spans 13 amino acids.

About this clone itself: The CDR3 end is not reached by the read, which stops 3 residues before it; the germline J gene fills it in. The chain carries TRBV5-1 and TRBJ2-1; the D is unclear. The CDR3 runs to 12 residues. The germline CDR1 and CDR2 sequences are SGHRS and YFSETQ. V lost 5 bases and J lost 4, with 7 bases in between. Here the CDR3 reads CASSFSYNEQFF. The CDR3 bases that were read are TGCGCCAGCAGTTTTAGTTACAATGAG.

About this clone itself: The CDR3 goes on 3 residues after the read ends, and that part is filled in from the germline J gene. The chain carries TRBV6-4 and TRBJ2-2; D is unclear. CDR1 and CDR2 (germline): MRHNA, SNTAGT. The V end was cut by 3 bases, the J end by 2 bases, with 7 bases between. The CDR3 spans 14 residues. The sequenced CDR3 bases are TGTGCCAGCAGTGAGTTTAAAAACACCGGGGAG. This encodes CASSEFKNTGE. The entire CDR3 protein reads CASSEFKNTGELFF.

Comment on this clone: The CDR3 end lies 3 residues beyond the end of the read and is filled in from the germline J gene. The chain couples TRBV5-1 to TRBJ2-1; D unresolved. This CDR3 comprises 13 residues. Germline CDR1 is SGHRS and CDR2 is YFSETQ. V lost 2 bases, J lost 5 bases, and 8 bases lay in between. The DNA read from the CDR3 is TGCGCCAGCAGCTTAGTTGCGGACAATGAG. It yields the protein CASSLVADNE. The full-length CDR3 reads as CASSLVADNEQFF.

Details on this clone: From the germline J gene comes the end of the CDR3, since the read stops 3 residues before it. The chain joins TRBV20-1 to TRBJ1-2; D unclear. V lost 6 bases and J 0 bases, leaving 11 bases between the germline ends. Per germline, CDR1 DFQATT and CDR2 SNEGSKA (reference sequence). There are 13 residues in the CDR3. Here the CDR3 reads CSARPEANYGYTF. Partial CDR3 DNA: TGCAGTGCCCGCCCCGAGGCTAACTATGGC.